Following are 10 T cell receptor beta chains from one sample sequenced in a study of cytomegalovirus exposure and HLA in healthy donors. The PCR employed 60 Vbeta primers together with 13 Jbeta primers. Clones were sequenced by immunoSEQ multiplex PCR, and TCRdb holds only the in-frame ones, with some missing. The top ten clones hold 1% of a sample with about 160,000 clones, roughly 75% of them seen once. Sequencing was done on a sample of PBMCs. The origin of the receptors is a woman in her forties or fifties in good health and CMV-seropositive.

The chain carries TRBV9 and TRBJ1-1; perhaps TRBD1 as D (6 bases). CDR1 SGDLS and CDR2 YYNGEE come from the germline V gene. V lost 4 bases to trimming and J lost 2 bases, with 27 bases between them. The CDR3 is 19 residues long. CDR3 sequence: CASSSGVWDTRGVNTEAFF. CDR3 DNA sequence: TGTGCCAGCAGCTCAGGGGTTTGGGACACCCGGGGGGTTAACACTGAAGCTTTCTTT.

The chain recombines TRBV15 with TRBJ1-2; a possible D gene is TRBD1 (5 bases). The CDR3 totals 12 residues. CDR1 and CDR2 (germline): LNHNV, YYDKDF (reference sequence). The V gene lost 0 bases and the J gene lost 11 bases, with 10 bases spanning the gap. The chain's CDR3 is CATSRDPGRYTF. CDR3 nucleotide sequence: TGTGCCACCAGCAGAGATCCAGGGAGGTACACCTTC.

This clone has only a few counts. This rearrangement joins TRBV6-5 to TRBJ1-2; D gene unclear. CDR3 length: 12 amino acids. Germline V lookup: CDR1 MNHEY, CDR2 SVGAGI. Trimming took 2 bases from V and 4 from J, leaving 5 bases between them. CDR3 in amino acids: CASSYGPYGYTF. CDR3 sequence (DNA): TGTGCCAGCAGTTACGGGCCCTATGGCTACACCTTC.

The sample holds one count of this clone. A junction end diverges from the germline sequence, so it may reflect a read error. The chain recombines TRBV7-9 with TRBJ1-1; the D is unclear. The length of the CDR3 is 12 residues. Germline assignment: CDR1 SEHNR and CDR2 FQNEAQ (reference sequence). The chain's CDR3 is CSSSFSGAEAFF. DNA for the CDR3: TGTTCCAGCAGCTTTAGCGGCGCTGAAGCTTTCTTT.

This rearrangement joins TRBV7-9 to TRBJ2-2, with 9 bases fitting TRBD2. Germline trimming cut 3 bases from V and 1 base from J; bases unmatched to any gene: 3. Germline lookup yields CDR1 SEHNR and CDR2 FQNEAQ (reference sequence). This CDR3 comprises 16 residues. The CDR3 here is CASSLGAGGNTGELFF. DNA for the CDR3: TGTGCCAGCAGCTTGGGAGCGGGGGGGAACACCGGGGAGCTGTTTTTT.

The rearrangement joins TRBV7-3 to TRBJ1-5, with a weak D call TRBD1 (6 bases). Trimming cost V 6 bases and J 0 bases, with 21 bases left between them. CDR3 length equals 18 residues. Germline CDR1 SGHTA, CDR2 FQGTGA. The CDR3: CASSRFDRSQDSNQPQHF. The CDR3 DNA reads TGTGCCAGCAGTAGATTCGACAGGTCCCAAGATAGCAATCAGCCCCAGCATTTT. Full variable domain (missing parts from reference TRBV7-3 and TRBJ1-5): GAGVSQTPSNKVTEKGKYVELRCDPISGHTALYWYRQSLGQGPEFLIYFQGTGAADDSGLPNDRFFAVRPEGSVSTLKIQRTERGDSAVYLCASSRFDRSQDSNQPQHFGDGTRLSIL.

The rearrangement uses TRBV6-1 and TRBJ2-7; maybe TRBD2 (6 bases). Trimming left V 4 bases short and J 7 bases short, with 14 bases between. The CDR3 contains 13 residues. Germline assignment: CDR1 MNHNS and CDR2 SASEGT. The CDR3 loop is CASSALRGGEQYF. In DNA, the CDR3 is TGTGCCAGCAGTGCCCTCCGGGGAGGAGAGCAGTACTTC.

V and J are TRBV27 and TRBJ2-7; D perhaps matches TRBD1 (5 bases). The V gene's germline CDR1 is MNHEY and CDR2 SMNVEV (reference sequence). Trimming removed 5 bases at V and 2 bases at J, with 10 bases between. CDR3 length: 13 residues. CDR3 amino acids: CASSLQETYEQYF. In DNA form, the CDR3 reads TGTGCCAGCAGTCTACAGGAGACCTACGAGCAGTACTTC.

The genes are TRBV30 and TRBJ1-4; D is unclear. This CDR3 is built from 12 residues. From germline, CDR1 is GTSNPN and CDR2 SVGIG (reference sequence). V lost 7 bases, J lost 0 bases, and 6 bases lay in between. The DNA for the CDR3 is TGTGCCTTGGCAGCAACTAATGAAAAACTGTTTTTT. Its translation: CALAATNEKLFF. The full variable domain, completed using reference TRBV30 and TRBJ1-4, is SQTIHQWPATLVQPVGSPLSLECTVEGTSNPNLYWYRQAAGRGLQLLFYSVGIGQISSEVPQNLSASRPQDRQFILSSKKLLLSDSGFYLCALAATNEKLFFGSGTQLSVL.

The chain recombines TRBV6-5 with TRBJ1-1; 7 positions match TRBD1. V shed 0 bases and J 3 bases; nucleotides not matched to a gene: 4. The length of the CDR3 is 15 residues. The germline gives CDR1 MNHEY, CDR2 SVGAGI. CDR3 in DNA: TGTGCCAGCAGTTACTCCAGACAGGGCGACACTGAAGCTTTCTTT. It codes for CASSYSRQGDTEAFF.